One sample yielded the 18 T cell receptor beta chains listed below, sequenced in a study of response to subunit inactivated influenza vaccine. TCRdb called the RT-PCR reads again in MiXCR, with one record for every CDR3 protein. The data hold hundreds of thousands of distinct CDR3 sequences, with more than 11% observed a single time. Material: PBMCs from blood, obtained approximately 15 days before vaccination. The receptors shown here come from a man aged 45-60 years who received an inactivated influenza vaccine.

The V and J genes are TRBV28 and TRBJ2-7; TRBD1 might be the D (5 bases). Trimming shortened V by 7 bases and J by 3 bases, and 13 bases separated the two germline ends. CDR1 and CDR2 (germline): MDHEN, SYDVKM. The CDR3 contains 13 residues. CDR3 DNA: TGTGCCAGCAACGCCAGGGTGAACTACGAGCAGTACTTC. Its translation is CASNARVNYEQYF.

This clonotype has only a few counts. The chain uses TRBV5-1 and TRBJ2-5; 8 positions agree with TRBD2. Unmatched junction bases numbered 10, after V lost 1 base and J lost 5 bases. The CDR3 runs 16 residues. The V gene's germline CDR1 is SGHRS and CDR2 YFSETQ. CDR3 sequence: CASSLPAQAGVETQYF. CDR3 sequence (DNA): TGCGCCAGCAGCTTGCCTGCCCAAGCGGGGGTGGAGACCCAGTACTTC.

The chain combines TRBV12-3 or TRBV12-4 with TRBJ2-2, with 10 bases identical to TRBD1. Unmatched junction bases numbered 8, after V lost 3 bases and J lost 4 bases. The CDR3 covers 17 residues. The CDR3: CASSFGTGVILTGELFF. As DNA, the CDR3 is TGTGCCAGCAGTTTCGGGACAGGGGTAATACTCACCGGGGAGCTGTTTTTT.

This clonotype was counted only a few times. The chain combines TRBV7-9 with TRBJ1-1, with D possibly matching TRBD1 (5 bases). This CDR3 comprises 15 residues. Trimming removed 2 bases from V and 1 base from J, with 11 bases in between. The germline V gene has CDR1 SEHNR and CDR2 FQNEAQ (reference sequence). CDR3 loop: CASSLRRGTNTEAFF. The CDR3 bases are TGTGCCAGCAGCTTAAGGCGGGGGACGAACACTGAAGCTTTCTTT.

The rearrangement uses TRBV12-3 or TRBV12-4 and TRBJ2-7; TRBD1 is a possible D gene (5 bases). The CDR3 has 14 residues. With 6 bases removed from V and 5 bases from J, the gap between germline ends came to 17 bases. The CDR3 bases are TGTGCCAGCAGGTCTGAAGGGGCGATCCACGAGCAGTACTTC. As protein: CASRSEGAIHEQYF.

This clonotype appeared a few times. In DNA, the CDR3 is TGCGCCAGCAGCCCCCGACTCCCCCCTGGGGCCAACGTCCTGACTTTC. Translating it yields CASSPRLPPGANVLTF. The chain combines TRBV4-1 with TRBJ2-6, with no clear D. The ends were cut back, 4 bases at V and 2 bases at J, with 12 bases in the middle. The CDR3 is 16 amino acids. Germline CDR1 is MGHRA and CDR2 is YSYEKL.

This chain uses TRBV4-1 with TRBJ2-7, with 7 bases that match TRBD2. Germline CDR1 and CDR2: MGHRA and YSYEKL. With V trimmed by 5 bases and J by 7 bases, 14 bases remained unmatched. CDR3 length: 15 amino acids. This chain's CDR3 is CASSAGLSPVREQYF. CDR3 nucleotide sequence: TGCGCCAGCAGCGCGGGACTATCACCTGTTAGGGAGCAGTACTTC.

The rearrangement uses TRBV4-2 and TRBJ2-3, with 7 bases fitting TRBD2. V shed 1 base, J shed 2 bases, and the junction held 9 bases outside the gene matches. The length of the CDR3 is 17 residues. Germline V gene lookup returns CDR1 LGHNA and CDR2 YNFKEQ. The DNA for the CDR3 is TGTGCCAGCAGCCAAGGGCTAGCGGCCCTTTACACAGATACGCAGTATTTT. Protein product: CASSQGLAALYTDTQYF.

The chain links TRBV6-2 or TRBV6-3 to TRBJ2-2, with D unclear. Germline CDR1 is MNHEY and CDR2 is SVGEGT. The V end lost 2 bases, the J end lost 7 bases, and 14 bases lay between the germline ends. The CDR3 spans 15 residues. CDR3 region: CASSYPGRNRGELFF. The CDR3 region has the DNA TGTGCCAGCAGTTACCCGGGCAGGAATCGCGGGGAGCTGTTTTTT.

V and J are TRBV12-3 or TRBV12-4 and TRBJ2-1, with 11 bases fitting TRBD2. V shed 6 bases and J 9 bases; nucleotides not matched to a gene: 10. This CDR3 is built from 15 residues. The CDR3 protein is CASSRTSGSGGEQFF. CDR3 sequence (DNA): TGTGCCAGCAGCCGAACTAGCGGGAGTGGTGGTGAGCAGTTCTTC.

This clonotype was seen a few times. CDR3 sequence: CASRPDRGPNQPQHF. The CDR3, as DNA: TGTGCCAGCAGGCCCGACAGGGGACCCAATCAGCCCCAGCATTTT. The chain links TRBV6-1 to TRBJ1-5, with 8 bases lining up with TRBD1. This CDR3 comprises 15 residues. Germline loops: CDR1 MNHNS, CDR2 SASEGT. Trimming cost V 6 bases and J 3 bases; bases outside gene matches: 7.

This clonotype was counted between two and nine times. CDR3 sequence: CASSYSSGGLLNEQFF. The CDR3 region has the DNA TGTGCCAGCAGTTACTCCTCAGGGGGCCTTCTCAATGAGCAGTTCTTC. The rearrangement uses TRBV6-2 or TRBV6-3 and TRBJ2-1; 8 bases are a match to TRBD1. This CDR3 is built from 16 residues. The junction had 7 bases not matched to a gene; V was cut back by 0 bases and J by 6 bases. The V gene's germline CDR1 is MNHEY and CDR2 SVGEGT.

This clonotype occurred many times. The chain employs TRBV5-1 and TRBJ2-5, with TRBD1 identical over 8 bases. The CDR3 spans 15 residues. CDR1 is SGHRS and CDR2 is YFSETQ in the germline V gene. Trimming removed 6 bases from V and 4 bases from J; junction bases left unmatched: 11. The CDR3 protein is CASKPMTGVAETQYF. In DNA, the CDR3 is TGCGCCAGCAAACCTATGACAGGGGTGGCAGAGACCCAGTACTTC. The full variable domain, rest sourced from reference TRBV5-1 and TRBJ2-5, is KAGVTQTPRYLIKTRGQQVTLSCSPISGHRSVSWYQQTPGQGLQFLFEYFSETQRNKGNFPGRFSGRQFSNSRSEMNVSTLELGDSALYLCASKPMTGVAETQYFGPGTRLLVL.

This clonotype occurred a few times. The chain recombines TRBV5-1 with TRBJ2-1; perhaps D is TRBD1 or TRBD2 (6 bases each). Looked up from germline, CDR1 is SGHRS and CDR2 is YFSETQ. Trimming took off 1 base at V and 3 bases at J, with 11 bases between the two ends. The CDR3 runs to 15 residues. Written as DNA, the CDR3 is TGCGCCAGCAGCTTGAGGGGGGACTTCTACAATGAGCAGTTCTTC. Amino acid sequence: CASSLRGDFYNEQFF.

This clonotype has a count of ten or more. J is TRBJ2-5 and V is TRBV3-1; D is uncertain. Germline values: CDR1 LGHDT, CDR2 YNNKEL (reference sequence). The V end was cut by 3 bases, the J end by 1 base, with 3 bases between. The CDR3 loop spans 12 amino acids. The CDR3 loop reads CASSQTQETQYF. In DNA form, the CDR3 reads TGTGCCAGCAGCCAGACCCAAGAGACCCAGTACTTC.

V usage is TRBV24-1 and J usage is TRBJ1-2; no reliable D call. Trimming pared 1 base from V and 7 bases from J, leaving 9 bases between. Germline-derived CDR1 and CDR2 are KGHDR and SFDVKD. The CDR3 totals 13 residues. In DNA form, the CDR3 reads TGTGCCACCAGTGATTTATCGTCGGGTGGCTACACCTTC. Protein sequence: CATSDLSSGGYTF.

This clonotype turned up a few times. The rearrangement links TRBV7-9 to TRBJ2-5; D gene unclear. From germline, CDR1 is SEHNR and CDR2 FQNEAQ (reference sequence). V lost 2 bases and J lost 3, with 7 bases in between. There are 13 residues in the CDR3. The CDR3 is CASSLTQKETQYF. In nucleotides, the CDR3 is TGTGCCAGCAGCTTAACACAGAAAGAGACCCAGTACTTC. The variable domain in full, with the rest retrieved from reference TRBV7-9 and TRBJ2-5, is DTGVSQNPRHKITKRGQNVTFRCDPISEHNRLYWYRQTLGQGPEFLTYFQNEAQLEKSRLLSDRFSAERPKGSFSTLEIQRTEQGDSAMYLCASSLTQKETQYFGPGTRLLVL.

There are many counts of this clonotype. V is TRBV29-1 and J is TRBJ2-1, with D perhaps matching TRBD1 (6 bases). The V gene lost 4 bases and the J gene lost 6 bases, with 13 bases spanning the gap. This CDR3 spans 13 amino acids. CDR1 is SQVTM and CDR2 is ANQGSEA in the germline V gene. CDR3 DNA sequence: TGCAGCGTTGGCCGGGACAAACTCAATGAGCAGTTCTTC. Its translation is CSVGRDKLNEQFF.